The clone carrying this T cell receptor beta chain has just a few counts. Antigen specificity is unknown. This specimen belongs to a study of CD8 T cells in ankylosing spondylitis. The study, taken as a whole, reports: Made up of eight or nine highly homologous variants, a TCR beta motif appeared characteristic of ankylosing spondylitis blood. Disease-linked clones displayed a CD8+ phenotype and appeared relatively rarely in peripheral blood.

Quantitative barcoded 5'-RACE was used to prepare TCR beta libraries. TCRdb reprocessed the 5' RACE reads via MiXCR and lists one record per CDR3 protein. The sample consists of around 890,000 distinct CDR3 sequences, approximately 12% of them appearing once. The CDR3 loop spans 15 amino acids. The V and J ends lost 0 bases and 2 bases, in that order; junction bases with no gene match: 4. Germline V gene data show CDR1 as SGHTA and CDR2 as FQGNSA. The chain links TRBV7-2 to TRBJ2-7; 7 positions agree with TRBD1. Sequencing was carried out using blood, either unsorted or a sorted T cell fraction (not recorded which). The sequence derives from a male donor with ankylosing spondylitis. The CDR3 DNA is TGTGCCAGCAGCTTAGCGACAGGGCGTCCCTACGAGCAGTACTTC. This gives the protein CASSLATGRPYEQYF.